These 5 T cell receptor beta chains were sequenced from one sample in a study of shared clonotypes between healthy human individuals (dated by TCRdb to 2018 to 2020). Libraries were built with the immunoSEQ multiplex PCR assay. TCRdb limited this immuneACCESS table to in-frame rearrangements with V and J called. A share of clones is missing; checked studies link under half to unresolved V genes, and the rest is unexplained. Here the sample has roughly 500,000 clones; about 72% occur a single time. The ten top clones hold 9.5% to 15% of the sample. Sample: PBMCs. The receptors stem from a middle-aged woman in good health. Some clones in this sample may be carry-over from other donors' samples.

The chain combines TRBV5-1 with TRBJ2-1, with D perhaps TRBD1 or TRBD2 (5 bases each). The CDR3 is 14 residues long. Trimming pared 0 bases from V and 5 bases from J, leaving 9 bases between. Germline values: CDR1 SGHRS, CDR2 YFSETQ. The CDR3 sequence is CASSLGGLNNEQFF. CDR3 coding DNA: TGCGCCAGCAGCTTGGGGGGGTTGAACAATGAGCAGTTCTTC. The entire variable domain, with the rest obtained from reference TRBV5-1 and TRBJ2-1, is as follows: KAGVTQTPRYLIKTRGQQVTLSCSPISGHRSVSWYQQTPGQGLQFLFEYFSETQRNKGNFPGRFSGRQFSNSRSEMNVSTLELGDSALYLCASSLGGLNNEQFFGPGTRLTVL.

The rearrangement joins TRBV28 to TRBJ2-2; 10 bases match TRBD2. Germline CDR1 MDHEN, CDR2 SYDVKM. The CDR3 runs 15 residues. J was trimmed by 6 bases and V by 6 bases; bases with no gene match: 7. CDR3 sequence reads: CASSSGGLAPGELFF. The CDR3 nucleotides are TGTGCCAGCAGCTCGGGGGGACTAGCGCCCGGGGAGCTGTTTTTT. The full variable domain, completed using reference TRBV28 and TRBJ2-2, is DVKVTQSSRYLVKRTGEKVFLECVQDMDHENMFWYRQDPGLGLRLIYFSYDVKMKEKGDIPEGYSVSREKKERFSLILESASTNQTSMYLCASSSGGLAPGELFFGEGSRLTVL.

The chain is built from TRBV18 and TRBJ2-3; D possibly corresponds to TRBD1 (5 bases). The V gene lost 6 bases and the J gene lost 2 bases, with 12 bases spanning the gap. CDR1 is KGHSH and CDR2 is LQKENI in the germline V gene. The CDR3 is 14 residues long. The CDR3 protein is CASSPREITDTQYF. DNA of the CDR3: TGTGCCAGCTCCCCCAGGGAAATCACAGATACGCAGTATTTT.

A remark on this clone: Germline is not matched at one junction end, which may reflect a read error. The CDR3: CASSVGRRAYNEQFF. Here the CDR3 DNA reads TGTGCTAGCAGTGTGGGACGCCGTGCCTACAATGAGCAGTTCTTC. V and J are TRBV7-7 and TRBJ2-1, with D perhaps TRBD1 or TRBD2 (5 bases each). The germline CDR1 and CDR2 sequences are SSHAT and FNYEAQ (reference sequence). This CDR3 is 15 amino acids long.

The V and J genes are TRBV27 and TRBJ2-7, with 15 bases matching TRBD2. CDR1 and CDR2 (germline): MNHEY, SMNVEV (reference sequence). CDR3 length equals 18 residues. V lost 5 bases to trimming and J lost 0 bases; unmatched junction nucleotides: 8. The CDR3 spells CASSLSGLAGGPSYEQYF. DNA for the CDR3: TGTGCCAGCAGTCTCTCGGGACTAGCGGGAGGACCCTCCTACGAGCAGTACTTC.